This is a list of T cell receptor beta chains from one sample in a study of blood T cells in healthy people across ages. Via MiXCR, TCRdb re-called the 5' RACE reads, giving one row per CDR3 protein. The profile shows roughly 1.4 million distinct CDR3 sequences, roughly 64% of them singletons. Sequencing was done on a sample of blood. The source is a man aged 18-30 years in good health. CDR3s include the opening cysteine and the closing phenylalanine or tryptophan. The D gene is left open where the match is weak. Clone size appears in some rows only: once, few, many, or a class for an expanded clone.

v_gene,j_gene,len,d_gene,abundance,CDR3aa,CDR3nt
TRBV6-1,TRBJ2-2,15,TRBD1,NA,CASSFTGGNTGELFF,TGTGCCAGCAGTTTCACAGGGGGCAACACCGGGGAGCTGTTTTTT
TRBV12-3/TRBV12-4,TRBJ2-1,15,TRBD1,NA,CASTDRDRGYNEQFF,TGTGCCAGCACCGACCGGGACAGGGGCTACAATGAGCAGTTCTTC
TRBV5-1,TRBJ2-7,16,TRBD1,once,CASSEGQGIGGYEQYF,TGCGCCAGCAGCGAGGGACAGGGAATCGGTGGCTACGAGCAGTACTTC
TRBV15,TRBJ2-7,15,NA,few,CATSRGPRVAYEQYF,TGTGCCACCAGCAGAGGTCCGCGGGTGGCCTACGAGCAGTACTTC
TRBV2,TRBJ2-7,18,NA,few,CASSEALLQTEEIYEQYF,TGTGCCAGCAGTGAAGCGCTCTTGCAGACAGAAGAGATCTACGAGCAGTACTTC
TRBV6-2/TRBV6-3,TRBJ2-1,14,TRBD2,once,CASKPAGAYNEQFF,TGTGCCAGCAAACCCGCGGGGGCCTACAATGAGCAGTTCTTC
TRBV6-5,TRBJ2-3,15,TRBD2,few,CASRNPSGGTDTQYF,TGTGCCAGCAGAAATCCCAGCGGGGGCACAGATACGCAGTATTTT
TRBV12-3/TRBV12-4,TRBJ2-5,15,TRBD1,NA,CASSIRGQGRETQYF,TGTGCCAGCAGTATACGTGGACAGGGAAGGGAGACCCAGTACTTC
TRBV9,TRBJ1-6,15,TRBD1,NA,CASSVEAGTGGPLHF,TGTGCCAGCAGCGTAGAAGCTGGGACAGGGGGACCCCTCCACTTT
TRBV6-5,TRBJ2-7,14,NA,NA,CAGTLHAGFYEQYF,TGTGCCGGCACCCTCCACGCTGGTTTTTACGAGCAGTACTTC
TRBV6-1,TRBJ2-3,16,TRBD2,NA,CASSVLAGGATDTQYF,TGTGCCAGCAGCGTCCTAGCGGGGGGGGCCACAGATACGCAGTATTTT
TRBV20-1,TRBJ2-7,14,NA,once,CSAQSASDSYEQYF,TGCAGTGCACAGTCCGCTAGCGACTCCTACGAGCAGTACTTC
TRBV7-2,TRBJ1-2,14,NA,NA,CASSLDSGFYGYTF,TGTGCCAGCAGCTTAGATTCAGGGTTCTATGGCTACACCTTC
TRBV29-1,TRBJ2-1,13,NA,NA,CSVEDGRANEQFF,TGCAGCGTTGAAGATGGGCGGGCCAATGAGCAGTTCTTC
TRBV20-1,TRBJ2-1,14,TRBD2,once,CSSLAGGRGYGQFF,TGCAGTTCACTAGCGGGCGGGAGGGGGTATGGGCAGTTCTTC
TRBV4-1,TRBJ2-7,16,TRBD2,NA,CASSRASGKSSYEQYF,TGCGCCAGCAGCCGGGCTAGCGGGAAGAGCTCCTACGAGCAGTACTTC
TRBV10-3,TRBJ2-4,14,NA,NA,CAVRDPQGKNIQYF,TGTGCCGTGCGGGACCCCCAAGGGAAAAACATTCAGTACTTC
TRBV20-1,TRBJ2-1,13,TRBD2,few,CSARLAPYNEQFF,TGCAGTGCTCGACTAGCGCCATACAATGAGCAGTTCTTC
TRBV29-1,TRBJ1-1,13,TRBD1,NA,CSTGGTMNTEAFF,TGCAGCACAGGGGGGACAATGAACACTGAAGCTTTCTTT
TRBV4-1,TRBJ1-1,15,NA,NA,CASSQVGRYRTEAFF,TGCGCCAGCAGCCAAGTGGGACGTTATCGCACTGAAGCTTTCTTT
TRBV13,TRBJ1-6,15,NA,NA,CASRQKGGYNSPLHF,TGTGCCAGCAGACAAAAGGGCGGTTATAATTCACCCCTCCACTTT
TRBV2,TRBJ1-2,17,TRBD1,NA,CASSVFGQGGSNYGYTF,TGTGCCAGCAGTGTCTTCGGACAGGGGGGTTCTAACTATGGCTACACCTTC
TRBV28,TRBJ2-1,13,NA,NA,CASSLVQLREQFF,TGTGCCAGCAGTCTTGTCCAACTCAGGGAGCAGTTCTTC
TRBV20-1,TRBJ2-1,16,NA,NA,CSANRPDQVTYNEQFF,TGCAGTGCTAACCGACCCGACCAGGTTACCTACAATGAGCAGTTCTTC
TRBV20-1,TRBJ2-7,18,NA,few,CSARDYGGSGVNYAEQYF,TGCAGTGCTAGAGATTACGGCGGATCAGGGGTTAATTATGCCGAGCAGTACTTC
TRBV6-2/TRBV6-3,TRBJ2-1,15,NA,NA,CASSPRPTLLDEQFF,TGTGCCAGCAGTCCCCGACCCACCCTTCTGGATGAGCAGTTCTTC
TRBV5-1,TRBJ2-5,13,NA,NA,CASSFRSPYGQYF,TGCGCCAGCAGCTTCCGGAGTCCCTACGGGCAGTACTTC
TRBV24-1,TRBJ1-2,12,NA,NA,CATGGNSYGYTF,TGTGCCACCGGGGGAAACTCCTATGGCTACACCTTC
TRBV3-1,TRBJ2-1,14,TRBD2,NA,CASSQASGSRGQFF,TGTGCCAGCAGCCAGGCTAGCGGGAGTCGTGGGCAGTTCTTC
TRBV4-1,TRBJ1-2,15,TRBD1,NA,CASRPPGQKNYGYTF,TGTGCCAGCAGGCCGCCGGGACAGAAAAACTATGGCTACACCTTC
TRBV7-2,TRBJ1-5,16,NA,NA,CASSLVGVNSNQPQHF,TGTGCCAGCAGCTTAGTAGGAGTTAATAGCAATCAGCCCCAGCATTTT
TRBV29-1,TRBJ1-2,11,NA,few,CSVQGDGGYTF,TGCAGCGTTCAAGGGGATGGGGGCTACACCTTC
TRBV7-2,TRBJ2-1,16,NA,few,CASRPGGTESYNEQFF,TGTGCCAGCAGGCCGGGGGGGACAGAGAGCTACAATGAGCAGTTCTTC
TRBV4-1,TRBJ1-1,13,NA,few,CASSQDTGTEAFF,TGCGCCAGCAGCCAAGATACGGGGACTGAAGCTTTCTTT
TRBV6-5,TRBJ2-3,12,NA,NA,CASSAPVGTQYF,TGTGCCAGCAGCGCCCCGGTGGGTACGCAGTATTTT
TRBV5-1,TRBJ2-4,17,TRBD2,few,CASSLGLAERSKNIQYF,TGCGCCAGCAGCCTTGGACTAGCGGAGCGATCCAAAAACATTCAGTACTTC
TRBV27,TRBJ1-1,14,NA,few,CASSLSLSNTEAFF,TGTGCCAGCAGTTTAAGTCTCTCGAACACTGAAGCTTTCTTT
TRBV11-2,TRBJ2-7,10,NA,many,CASNLDEQYF,TGTGCCAGCAACCTCGACGAGCAGTACTTC
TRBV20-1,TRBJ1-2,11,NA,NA,CSATGRNGYTF,TGCAGTGCTACCGGAAGGAATGGCTACACCTTC
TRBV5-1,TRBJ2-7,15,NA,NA,CASSLAAGSPYEQYF,TGCGCCAGCAGCTTGGCCGCGGGGTCCCCCTACGAGCAGTACTTC
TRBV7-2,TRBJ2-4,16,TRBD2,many,CASSPQTSGFGNIQYF,TGTGCCAGCAGCCCCCAGACTAGCGGGTTTGGGAACATTCAGTACTTC
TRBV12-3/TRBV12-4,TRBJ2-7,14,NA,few,CASSFGTVTYEQYF,TGTGCCAGCAGTTTCGGGACGGTTACCTACGAGCAGTACTTC
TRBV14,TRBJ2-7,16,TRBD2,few,CASSPNGSGDPYEQYF,TGTGCCAGCAGCCCCAATGGAAGCGGGGATCCCTACGAGCAGTACTTC
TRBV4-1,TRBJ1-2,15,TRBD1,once,CASSQMGQQTYGYTF,TGCGCCAGCAGCCAGATGGGACAGCAAACCTATGGCTACACCTTC
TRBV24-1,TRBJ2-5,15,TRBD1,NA,CATSGTTGGEETQYF,TGTGCCACCAGTGGTACAACAGGGGGCGAAGAGACCCAGTACTTC
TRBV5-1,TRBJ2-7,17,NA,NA,CASSLHLLGGMPYEQYF,TGCGCCAGCAGCCTACATCTACTCGGGGGTATGCCCTACGAGCAGTACTTC
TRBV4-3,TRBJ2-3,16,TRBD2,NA,CASSQMSGGLTDTQYF,TGCGCCAGCAGCCAGATGAGCGGGGGACTCACAGATACGCAGTATTTT
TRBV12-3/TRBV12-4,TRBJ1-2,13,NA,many,CASSLRQNYGYTF,TGTGCCAGCAGTTTAAGGCAGAACTATGGCTACACCTTC
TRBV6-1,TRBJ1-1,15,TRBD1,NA,CASSTGTGGFTEAFF,TGTGCCAGCAGCACCGGGACAGGTGGGTTCACTGAAGCTTTCTTT
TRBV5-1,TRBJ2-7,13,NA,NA,CASSCDRTYEQYF,TGCGCCAGCAGCTGCGACAGGACCTACGAGCAGTACTTC
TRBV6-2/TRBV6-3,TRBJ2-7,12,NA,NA,CASNEGSYEQYF,TGTGCCAGTAACGAGGGATCATACGAGCAGTACTTC
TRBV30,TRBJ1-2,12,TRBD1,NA,CAAGQAPYGYTF,TGTGCCGCAGGACAGGCCCCCTATGGCTACACCTTC
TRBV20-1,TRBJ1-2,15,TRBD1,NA,CSARDFEDRTYGYTF,TGCAGTGCTAGAGATTTTGAGGACAGGACCTATGGCTACACCTTC
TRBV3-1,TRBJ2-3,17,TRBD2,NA,CASSQDTSGRITDTQYF,TGTGCCAGCAGCCAAGATACTAGCGGGAGGATCACAGATACGCAGTATTTT